Shown below are 7 T cell receptor beta chains from a single sample sequenced in a study of CD8+ T cells in alopecia areata. Sequencing used cDNA as its template, made by extracting RNA and reverse transcribing it. This table comes from immunoSEQ multiplex PCR, and its TCRdb copy is limited to in-frame clones, with some not included. Among around 34,000 clones, around 59% were seen once, and the ten largest hold around 43%. The sequenced material came from NKG2D-high CD8+ T cells sorted from blood. Receptors originate from a human donor with alopecia areata.

The CDR3 DNA is TGCGCCAGCAGCCAAGGGGACAGGACCTACGAGCAGTACTTC. It codes for CASSQGDRTYEQYF. This rearrangement joins TRBV4-1 to TRBJ2-7, with TRBD1 matching 8 bases. Germline V gives CDR1 MGHRA, CDR2 YSYEKL. The ends lost 1 base at V and 2 bases at J; junction bases unmatched: 1. CDR3 length: 14 residues.

This chain connects TRBV7-8 to TRBJ2-1, with D unresolved. From germline, CDR1 is SGHVS and CDR2 FQNEAQ. Trimming cost V 6 bases and J 4 bases, with 7 bases left between them. This CDR3 has 12 residues. The CDR3 reads CASSYPYNEQFF. The CDR3 DNA follows: TGTGCCAGCAGTTACCCGTACAATGAGCAGTTCTTC.

The chain carries TRBV5-6 and TRBJ2-7; 8 positions agree with TRBD1. The germline V gene has CDR1 SGHDT and CDR2 YYEEEE. The CDR3 covers 15 residues. The V gene end was trimmed by 4 bases and the J gene end by 0 bases; junction bases not matched to a gene: 6. CDR3 residues: CASSDGDRNSYEQYF. The CDR3, as DNA: TGTGCCAGCAGCGACGGGGACAGGAACTCCTACGAGCAGTACTTC.

Comments on this clone: Since a far larger clone is one base different, this is likely a read error. At the DNA level, this CDR3 is encoded by other sequences in the same sample as well. V gene TRBV5-1 combines with J gene TRBJ1-1, with D perhaps matching TRBD1 (5 bases). The V end was cut by 1 base, the J end by 7 bases, with 14 bases between. The CDR3 spans 14 residues. Looked up from germline, CDR1 is SGHRS and CDR2 is YFSETQ. The CDR3 region is CASSLLGVQGEAFF. As DNA, the CDR3 is TGCGCCAGCAGCTTGTTAGGGGTGCAGGGTGAAGCTTTCTTT.

The chain carries TRBV6-1 and TRBJ2-7; 7 bases line up with TRBD2. CDR1 is MNHNS, CDR2 SASEGT, per germline. The CDR3 contains 15 residues. Germline trimming cut 4 bases from V and 5 bases from J; bases unmatched to any gene: 11. CDR3: CASSVGEGTSDEQYF. CDR3 sequence (DNA): TGTGCCAGCAGTGTGGGGGAGGGAACCAGCGACGAGCAGTACTTC.

The V gene is TRBV7-9, the J gene TRBJ2-7; D unclear. The V gene lost 1 base and the J gene lost 1 base, with 8 bases spanning the gap. The germline gives CDR1 SEHNR, CDR2 FQNEAQ (reference sequence). This CDR3 is built from 14 residues. CDR3 region: CASSLEGRSYEQYF. For the CDR3, the DNA is TGTGCCAGCAGCTTAGAGGGTCGATCCTACGAGCAGTACTTC. Supplemented by reference TRBV7-9 and TRBJ2-7, the full variable domain reads DTGVSQNPRHKITKRGQNVTFRCDPISEHNRLYWYRQTLGQGPEFLTYFQNEAQLEKSRLLSDRFSAERPKGSFSTLEIQRTEQGDSAMYLCASSLEGRSYEQYFGPGTRLTVT.

The CDR3 sequence is CASSPLAGGSLIEQYF. In nucleotides, the CDR3 is TGTGCCAGCAGCCCGCTAGCGGGAGGGAGTCTTATCGAGCAGTACTTC. The chain has TRBV7-8 and TRBJ2-7; 12 bases match TRBD2. Looked up from germline, CDR1 is SGHVS and CDR2 is FQNEAQ. The length of the CDR3 is 16 residues. The V gene end was trimmed by 5 bases and the J gene end by 6 bases; junction bases not matched to a gene: 11.